The TCR beta chain under discussion was sequenced for a study of CD8+CD57+ T cells in acquired aplastic anemia (dated by TCRdb to between 2018 and 2020). About the full investigation: On average, sorted CD4+ and CD8+ cells yielded around 3.5 ug of extracted DNA, with a range of roughly 0.18 to 30 ug. CD8+CD57+ expansion was defined as a frequency above the mean frequency observed in healthy subjects.

Genomic DNA was used as template for profiling of TCR beta VDJ combinations and CDR3 sequences. An Illumina HiSeq 2000 was used for TCR repertoire sequencing. The paper's data handling went like this. TRBV/TRBJ rearrangement plots, CDR3 size and DJ length profiles, and Simpson's diversity index were used to evaluate the repertoires. The most abundant DNA sequence in the deep sequencing data was defined as the immunodominant clone. CDR3 amino acid sequences were screened for sharing across subjects and were compared with published repertoires and the VDJdb database. The raw public reads went through TCRdb reprocessing: fastp at Q25, MiXCR clone calling, in-frame beta chains kept. Duplicate CDR3 protein sequences are folded into a single record with the most common DNA and genes. Clone size and V and J calls follow TCRdb, not the original study. This sample holds roughly 200,000 distinct CDR3 sequences; roughly 63% were observed only once. The ten largest clonotypes hold about 44% of the sample.

What the work shows at the level of the full study, not this receptor alone: Although around 30 CD8+ CDR3 sequences were shared by patients and controls, these sequences appeared highly expressed in patients and within the immunodominant clones of patients. No significant difference in CD8+ Simpson's diversity was found between patients and healthy controls (P=0.060).

Remarks on this clonotype: No cognate antigen has been identified for it. One junction end disagrees with the germline gene, perhaps due to a read error.

Based on the germline V gene, the CDR1 and CDR2 sequences are SNHLY and FYNNEI. Including cysteine and phenylalanine, the CDR3 has 15 amino acids. Only the CDR3 portion is preserved as DNA: 45 bases, with reading frame beginning at the first base. Flow cytometry had shown CD8+CD57+ cell expansion in the patients selected for sequencing. Every patient had severe acquired aplastic anemia, diagnosed using the International Study of Aplastic Anemia and Agranulocytosis and Camitta criteria. No patient had received any therapy when blood was sampled. TCR repertoires of sorted CD4+ and CD8+ blood T cells from severe aplastic anemia patients and healthy subjects were deep-sequenced in the study. In the USA, patient enrollment took place under clinicaltrials.gov protocols 00001620, 01623167, 00001397, 00071045, 00081523 and 00961064. Ficoll-Paque density gradient centrifugation was used to isolate peripheral blood mononuclear cells. Before DNA extraction, CD4+ and CD8+ T cells were sorted with FACS or magnetic beads.

The clonotype originates from a human donor with aplastic anemia. The sample consisted of sorted CD4+, CD8+, or CD8+CD57+ T cells (not recorded which) from PBMCs. The receptor chain draws on TRBV2 and TRBJ2-6; a confident D gene designation cannot be given. CDR3 region: CVSSRISSGANVLTF. In nucleotide form, the sequence is TGTGTCAGCAGTAGGATCTCCTCTGGGGCCAACGTCCTGACTTTC.